Following are 6 T cell receptor beta chains from one sample sequenced in a study of blood T cell repertoires in COVID-19. Profiling relied on immunoSEQ multiplex PCR, and the TCRdb table lists in-frame clones only, not all of them. Here the sample spans roughly 200,000 clones, 75% to 85% being singletons. Specimen: peripheral blood. The receptors originated from an elderly woman with COVID-19, enrolled during active disease.

The CDR3, as DNA: TGTGCCAGCAGAGCTACAGGGGGTTACACCGGGGAGCTGTTTTTT. Protein: CASRATGGYTGELFF. The chain employs TRBV6-4 and TRBJ2-2; the match to TRBD1 covers 8 bases. This CDR3 has 15 amino acids. Germline lookup yields CDR1 MRHNA and CDR2 SNTAGT. V lost 6 bases and J lost 3; bases outside the gene matches: 6.

This rearrangement joins TRBV25-1 to TRBJ1-1; weak D call: TRBD1 (5 bases). Germline assignment: CDR1 MGHDK and CDR2 SYGVNS. Trimming pared 9 bases from V and 7 bases from J, leaving 24 bases between. The CDR3 is 15 amino acids. For the CDR3, the DNA is TGTGCCAGGACGTCCACCCGGGACTCATTATATGAAGCTTTCTTT. Its translation: CARTSTRDSLYEAFF.

To note about this clone: The same CDR3 can be traced to other DNA sequences in this sample. This rearrangement joins TRBV7-9 to TRBJ1-6; maybe TRBD1 (6 bases). Trimming took off 4 bases at V and 5 bases at J, with 12 bases between the two ends. Germline assignment: CDR1 SEHNR and CDR2 FQNEAQ (reference sequence). The CDR3 consists of 15 residues. The CDR3 DNA reads as TGTGCCAGCAGCTCGAGGGGGGGTAATAATTCACCCCTCCACTTT. As protein: CASSSRGGNNSPLHF.

CDR3 protein: CASSLGPQEMSFGLNQPQHF. The CDR3 bases are TGCGCCAGCAGCTTGGGTCCGCAGGAAATGTCGTTCGGCCTTAATCAGCCCCAGCATTTT. This rearrangement joins TRBV5-1 to TRBJ1-5; D is unresolved. The CDR3 has 20 residues. CDR1 and CDR2 (germline): SGHRS, YFSETQ. V lost 0 bases to trimming and J lost 4 bases, with 26 bases between them. Filled out from reference TRBV5-1 and TRBJ1-5, the complete variable domain reads KAGVTQTPRYLIKTRGQQVTLSCSPISGHRSVSWYQQTPGQGLQFLFEYFSETQRNKGNFPGRFSGRQFSNSRSEMNVSTLELGDSALYLCASSLGPQEMSFGLNQPQHFGDGTRLSIL.

In the case of this clone: Distinct nucleotide sequences in the sample also encode this CDR3. This chain links TRBV18 with TRBJ1-1; 7 bases agree with TRBD1. Trimming took 2 bases from V and 1 from J; bases not matched to a gene: 1. Germline assignment: CDR1 KGHSH and CDR2 LQKENI. The CDR3 spans 14 residues. Here the CDR3 reads CASSPGTANTEAFF. CDR3 DNA: TGTGCCAGCTCACCAGGGACAGCGAACACTGAAGCTTTCTTT.

This clone was picked up a small number of times. J is TRBJ2-7 and V is TRBV7-6; 7 bases map to TRBD2. Germline CDR1 reads SGHVS; CDR2 reads FNYEAQ. J was trimmed by 5 bases and V by 1 base; bases with no gene match: 11. CDR3 length: 16 residues. As DNA, the CDR3 is TGTGCCAGCAGCTTAGAGCTAGGCGGGAGCGGCCACGAGCAGTACTTC. Its protein is CASSLELGGSGHEQYF.